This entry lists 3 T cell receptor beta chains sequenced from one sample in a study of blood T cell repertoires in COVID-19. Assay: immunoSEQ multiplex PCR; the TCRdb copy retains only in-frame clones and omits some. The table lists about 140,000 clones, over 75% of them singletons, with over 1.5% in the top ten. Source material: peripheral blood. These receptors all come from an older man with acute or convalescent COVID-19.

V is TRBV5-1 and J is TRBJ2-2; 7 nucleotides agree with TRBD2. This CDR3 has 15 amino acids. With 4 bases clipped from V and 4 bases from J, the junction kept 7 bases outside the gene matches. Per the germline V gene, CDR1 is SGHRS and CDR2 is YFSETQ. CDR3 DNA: TGCGCCAGCAGCCGTCTAGCGGACCCCACCGGGGAGCTGTTTTTT. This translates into CASSRLADPTGELFF.

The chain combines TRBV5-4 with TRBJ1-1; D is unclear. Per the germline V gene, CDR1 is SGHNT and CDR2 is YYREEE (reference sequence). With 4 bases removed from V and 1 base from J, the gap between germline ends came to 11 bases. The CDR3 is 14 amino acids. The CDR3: CASSPGNRNTEAFF. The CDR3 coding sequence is TGTGCCAGCAGCCCGGGGAATCGGAACACTGAAGCTTTCTTT.

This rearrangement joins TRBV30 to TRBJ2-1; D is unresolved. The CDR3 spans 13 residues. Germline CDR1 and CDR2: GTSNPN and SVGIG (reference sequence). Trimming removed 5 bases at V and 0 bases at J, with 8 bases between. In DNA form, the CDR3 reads TGTGCCTGGGACCGTAGCTCCTACAATGAGCAGTTCTTC. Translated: CAWDRSSYNEQFF. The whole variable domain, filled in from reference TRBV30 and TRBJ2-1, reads SQTIHQWPATLVQPVGSPLSLECTVEGTSNPNLYWYRQAAGRGLQLLFYSVGIGQISSEVPQNLSASRPQDRQFILSSKKLLLSDSGFYLCAWDRSSYNEQFFGPGTRLTVL.